A selection of T cell receptor beta chains follows, all from one sample in a study of blood T cell repertoires in COVID-19. TCRdb's table, derived via immunoSEQ multiplex PCR, lists solely in-frame clones and lacks some. The table lists around 300,000 clones, about 87% of them singletons, with more than 5% in the top ten. Material: PBMCs or T cells enriched from blood (not recorded which). Receptors were obtained from a man younger than 45 who had recovered from COVID-19. CDR3s include the opening cysteine and the closing phenylalanine or tryptophan. The D gene is left open where the match is weak. Size tells how often a clone was seen (once, few, many) or the class of an expanded clone, and some rows leave it out.

D	size	V	J	CDR3	DNA
TRBD2	NA	TRBV19	TRBJ2-1	CASSSSGALYNEQFF	TGTGCCAGTAGTAGTAGCGGGGCCCTCTACAATGAGCAGTTCTTC
NA	NA	TRBV9	TRBJ2-7	CASSVAEGAYEQYF	TGTGCCAGCAGCGTAGCAGAGGGGGCCTACGAGCAGTACTTC
NA	once	TRBV27	TRBJ1-6	CASRPPGLNSPLHF	TGTGCCAGCAGACCTCCGGGACTGAATTCACCCCTCCACTTT
NA	NA	TRBV7-9	TRBJ2-5	CASSLGRQTSGETQYF	TGTGCCAGCAGCTTAGGGCGGCAAACCTCGGGAGAGACCCAGTACTTC
NA	NA	TRBV7-8	TRBJ2-7	CASSLLRDTKGTGQYF	TGTGCCAGCAGCTTACTTCGGGACACCAAGGGGACCGGGCAGTACTTC
NA	NA	TRBV5-1	TRBJ2-3	CASSIRQVSTDTQYF	TGCGCCAGCAGCATACGACAGGTCTCTACGGATACGCAGTATTTT
TRBD1	NA	TRBV15	TRBJ1-5	CATSMSSTGFRQPQHF	TGTGCCACCAGCATGTCCTCGACAGGGTTTCGCCAGCCCCAGCATTTT
NA	NA	TRBV6-5	TRBJ2-7	CASSYRSGDEQYF	TGTGCCAGCAGTTACCGGTCCGGGGACGAGCAGTACTTC
TRBD1	NA	TRBV9	TRBJ1-2	CASSVGTGGYGYTF	TGTGCCAGCAGCGTGGGGACAGGGGGCTATGGCTACACCTTC
TRBD1	NA	TRBV28	TRBJ1-3	CASSQQGSGNTIYF	TGTGCCAGCAGTCAACAGGGGAGTGGAAACACCATATATTTT
TRBD1	NA	TRBV2	TRBJ1-5	CASTRRGQVNQPQHF	TGTGCCAGCACCCGCAGGGGACAGGTTAATCAGCCCCAGCATTTT
TRBD1	few	TRBV6-5	TRBJ1-2	CASRRQGVDHGYTF	TGTGCCAGCAGAAGACAGGGGGTGGATCATGGCTACACCTTC
TRBD1	once	TRBV12-3/TRBV12-4	TRBJ2-7	CASSRTGGPEQYF	TGTGCCAGCAGTCGGACAGGGGGGCCCGAGCAGTACTTC
NA	NA	TRBV5-1	TRBJ2-7	CASSLVASLVYEQYF	TGCGCCAGCAGCTTGGTTGCTAGCCTCGTGTACGAGCAGTACTTC
TRBD1	NA	TRBV25-1	TRBJ1-1	CASSDLPGVGGYSEAFF	TGTGCCAGCAGTGACCTGCCGGGGGTAGGGGGCTACTCTGAAGCTTTCTTT
TRBD1	NA	TRBV19	TRBJ1-5	CASSNHRQGPASDSNQPQHF	TGTGCCAGTAGTAACCACCGACAGGGCCCCGCTTCTGATAGCAATCAGCCCCAGCATTTT
TRBD1	NA	TRBV28	TRBJ2-7	CASSPPTGNSYEQYF	TGTGCCAGCAGTCCCCCGACAGGGAATTCCTACGAGCAGTACTTC
NA	NA	TRBV28	TRBJ1-2	CASSFQGFAYGYTF	TGTGCCAGCAGTTTCCAGGGCTTCGCCTATGGCTACACCTTC
TRBD1	NA	TRBV30	TRBJ2-7	CAWKRGLYEQYF	TGTGCCTGGAAAAGGGGGCTGTACGAGCAGTACTTC
NA	NA	TRBV6-1	TRBJ2-7	CASSEGGSPLYEQYF	TGTGCCAGCAGTGAAGGAGGGAGCCCCCTCTACGAGCAGTACTTC
TRBD1	NA	TRBV28	TRBJ1-2	CASSFPDRGRYGYTF	TGTGCCAGCAGTTTCCCCGACAGGGGGCGCTATGGCTACACCTTC
TRBD1	NA	TRBV30	TRBJ2-7	CAWSMSQGAVYEQYF	TGTGCCTGGAGTATGTCACAGGGGGCCGTCTACGAGCAGTACTTC
NA	NA	TRBV6-1	TRBJ1-5	CASSEANRINQPQHF	TGTGCCAGCAGTGAAGCTAACAGGATCAATCAGCCCCAGCATTTT
NA	NA	TRBV28	TRBJ1-3	CASTRTAGNTIYF	TGTGCCAGCACCAGGACTGCTGGAAACACCATATATTTT
TRBD1	NA	TRBV15	TRBJ1-2	CATNAGGTGLYGYTF	TGTGCCACCAACGCAGGAGGGACAGGGCTCTATGGCTACACCTTC
NA	once	TRBV4-1	TRBJ1-3	CASSQGPSGGNTIYF	TGCGCCAGCAGCCAAGGGCCTTCAGGGGGAAACACCATATATTTT
NA	NA	TRBV5-6	TRBJ1-2	CASSLGTGSYGYTF	TGTGCCAGCAGCTTGGGTACAGGGTCCTATGGCTACACCTTC
NA	NA	TRBV9	TRBJ1-2	CASSLSSLDREYGYTF	TGTGCCAGCAGCCTTAGCTCCTTGGACAGAGAGTATGGCTACACCTTC
NA	few	TRBV10-1	TRBJ2-2	CASSDPDGELFF	TGCGCCAGCAGTGATCCAGACGGGGAGCTGTTTTTT
NA	NA	TRBV10-3	TRBJ1-6	CAIRGRVNSPLHF	TGTGCCATCCGAGGCAGGGTGAATTCACCCCTCCACTTT
TRBD1	NA	TRBV10-1	TRBJ2-5	CASSESYGTGQETQYF	TGCGCCAGCAGTGAGTCCTATGGGACAGGCCAAGAGACCCAGTACTTC
NA	NA	TRBV15	TRBJ2-3	CATSRPGSTDTQYF	TGTGCCACCAGCCGCCCCGGTAGCACAGATACGCAGTATTTT
TRBD1	NA	TRBV10-1	TRBJ1-1	CASSSTGGNTEAFF	TGCGCCAGCAGCTCTACAGGGGGGAACACTGAAGCTTTCTTT
NA	NA	TRBV7-9	TRBJ2-7	CASSLREYEQYF	TGTGCCAGCAGCTTAAGAGAATACGAGCAGTACTTC
NA	NA	TRBV19	TRBJ1-2	CASSPVGGANYGYTF	TGTGCCAGTAGTCCCGTGGGGGGGGCTAACTATGGCTACACCTTC
TRBD1	NA	TRBV19	TRBJ1-5	CASSGTGGSQPQHF	TGTGCCAGTAGTGGGACAGGGGGCTCTCAGCCCCAGCATTTT
NA	NA	TRBV29-1	TRBJ2-3	CSVSRGWRGSTDTQYF	TGCAGCGTCTCCAGGGGATGGCGGGGGAGCACAGATACGCAGTATTTT
NA	NA	TRBV19	TRBJ2-1	CASNEGQGTYNEQFF	TGTGCCAGTAACGAGGGACAAGGTACCTACAATGAGCAGTTCTTC
TRBD1	NA	TRBV29-1	TRBJ1-2	CSAGGQNYGYTF	TGCAGCGCCGGGGGACAGAACTATGGCTACACCTTC
NA	NA	TRBV28	TRBJ2-7	CASSLDRGAYEQYF	TGTGCCAGCAGTTTGGACAGAGGAGCCTACGAGCAGTACTTC
NA	NA	TRBV6-6	TRBJ1-2	CASSHTIPQGYPRYGYTF	TGTGCCAGCAGTCACACCATACCTCAGGGTTACCCCCGCTATGGCTACACCTTC
TRBD2	NA	TRBV19	TRBJ2-2	CASSSPSGGAWTGELFF	TGTGCCAGTAGTTCTCCTAGCGGGGGGGCCTGGACCGGGGAGCTGTTTTTT
TRBD2	NA	TRBV27	TRBJ2-5	CASSFVATSGGAGETQYF	TGTGCCAGCAGTTTTGTGGCCACTAGCGGGGGGGCCGGGGAGACCCAGTACTTC
TRBD1	NA	TRBV15	TRBJ1-1	CATSRTGTGTEAFF	TGTGCCACCAGCAGGACAGGGACGGGCACTGAAGCTTTCTTT
NA	NA	TRBV24-1	TRBJ2-1	CATSVTGTYNEQFF	TGTGCCACCAGTGTTACAGGGACCTACAATGAGCAGTTCTTC
TRBD1	few	TRBV11-3	TRBJ1-2	CASRDRGGYGYTF	TGTGCCAGCAGAGACAGGGGAGGTTATGGCTACACCTTC
NA	NA	TRBV5-1	TRBJ1-3	CASSINPGVPSGNTIYF	TGCGCCAGCAGCATAAACCCAGGGGTCCCCTCTGGAAACACCATATATTTT
NA	NA	TRBV7-9	TRBJ1-6	CASSLEESPLHF	TGTGCCAGCAGCTTAGAGGAGTCACCCCTCCACTTT
NA	NA	TRBV7-9	TRBJ2-1	CASSSDNLQQFF	TGTGCCAGCAGCTCGGACAACCTGCAGCAGTTCTTC
NA	NA	TRBV28	TRBJ1-1	CASSFGVSMNTEAFF	TGTGCCAGCAGTTTCGGGGTGAGCATGAACACTGAAGCTTTCTTT
TRBD1	NA	TRBV3-1/TRBV3-2	TRBJ1-2	CASSRTGGYTF	TGTGCCAGCAGCCGGACAGGCGGCTACACCTTC
NA	NA	TRBV4-1	TRBJ2-3	CASSQFPSTDTQYF	TGCGCCAGCAGCCAATTCCCGTCCACAGATACGCAGTATTTT
NA	NA	TRBV18	TRBJ2-1	CASSSYTNEQFF	TGTGCCAGCTCATCATATACAAATGAGCAGTTCTTC
TRBD1	NA	TRBV5-1	TRBJ1-1	CASSTSTGQVAFF	TGCGCCAGCAGCACTTCGACAGGACAGGTAGCTTTCTTT
NA	NA	TRBV10-3	TRBJ2-3	CAIRQGTDTQYF	TGTGCCATCAGGCAGGGGACAGATACGCAGTATTTT